The source of this T cell receptor (beta chain) is a study of CD8 T cells in Susac syndrome. The CDR3 runs 14 residues. From germline, CDR1 is SQVTM and CDR2 ANQGSEA. J lost 11 bases, V lost 7 bases, and 15 bases had no gene match. RNA was extracted with the RNeasy kit, and a quantity of 0.5 to 1 ug was reverse transcribed using random hexamers. With immunoSEQ multiplex PCR, TCR beta CDR3 was amplified across 54 Vbeta and 13 Jbeta. TCRdb used MiXCR to reprocess the immunoSEQ multiplex PCR reads, holding one entry per CDR3 protein. The top ten clones hold approximately 0.097% of a sample with 200,000 or so distinct CDR3 sequences, nearly 95% of them seen once. CD8+ and CD4+ T cells from blood underwent TCR beta sequencing. Relapsing-remitting disease, either stable or active, was present in the treatment-naive patients who were the multiple sclerosis controls. Isolation of CD8+ and CD4+ T cells was performed negatively, whereas enrichment of TEMRA cells was done by FACS.

The chain employs TRBV29-1 and TRBJ1-1; 11 bases are shared with TRBD1. The TCR comes from a human donor with multiple sclerosis. The source material was CD4+ T cells from PBMCs. The CDR3 is CSADGIGQGARAFF. For the CDR3, the DNA is TGCAGCGCCGACGGGATAGGACAGGGGGCAAGGGCTTTCTTT.